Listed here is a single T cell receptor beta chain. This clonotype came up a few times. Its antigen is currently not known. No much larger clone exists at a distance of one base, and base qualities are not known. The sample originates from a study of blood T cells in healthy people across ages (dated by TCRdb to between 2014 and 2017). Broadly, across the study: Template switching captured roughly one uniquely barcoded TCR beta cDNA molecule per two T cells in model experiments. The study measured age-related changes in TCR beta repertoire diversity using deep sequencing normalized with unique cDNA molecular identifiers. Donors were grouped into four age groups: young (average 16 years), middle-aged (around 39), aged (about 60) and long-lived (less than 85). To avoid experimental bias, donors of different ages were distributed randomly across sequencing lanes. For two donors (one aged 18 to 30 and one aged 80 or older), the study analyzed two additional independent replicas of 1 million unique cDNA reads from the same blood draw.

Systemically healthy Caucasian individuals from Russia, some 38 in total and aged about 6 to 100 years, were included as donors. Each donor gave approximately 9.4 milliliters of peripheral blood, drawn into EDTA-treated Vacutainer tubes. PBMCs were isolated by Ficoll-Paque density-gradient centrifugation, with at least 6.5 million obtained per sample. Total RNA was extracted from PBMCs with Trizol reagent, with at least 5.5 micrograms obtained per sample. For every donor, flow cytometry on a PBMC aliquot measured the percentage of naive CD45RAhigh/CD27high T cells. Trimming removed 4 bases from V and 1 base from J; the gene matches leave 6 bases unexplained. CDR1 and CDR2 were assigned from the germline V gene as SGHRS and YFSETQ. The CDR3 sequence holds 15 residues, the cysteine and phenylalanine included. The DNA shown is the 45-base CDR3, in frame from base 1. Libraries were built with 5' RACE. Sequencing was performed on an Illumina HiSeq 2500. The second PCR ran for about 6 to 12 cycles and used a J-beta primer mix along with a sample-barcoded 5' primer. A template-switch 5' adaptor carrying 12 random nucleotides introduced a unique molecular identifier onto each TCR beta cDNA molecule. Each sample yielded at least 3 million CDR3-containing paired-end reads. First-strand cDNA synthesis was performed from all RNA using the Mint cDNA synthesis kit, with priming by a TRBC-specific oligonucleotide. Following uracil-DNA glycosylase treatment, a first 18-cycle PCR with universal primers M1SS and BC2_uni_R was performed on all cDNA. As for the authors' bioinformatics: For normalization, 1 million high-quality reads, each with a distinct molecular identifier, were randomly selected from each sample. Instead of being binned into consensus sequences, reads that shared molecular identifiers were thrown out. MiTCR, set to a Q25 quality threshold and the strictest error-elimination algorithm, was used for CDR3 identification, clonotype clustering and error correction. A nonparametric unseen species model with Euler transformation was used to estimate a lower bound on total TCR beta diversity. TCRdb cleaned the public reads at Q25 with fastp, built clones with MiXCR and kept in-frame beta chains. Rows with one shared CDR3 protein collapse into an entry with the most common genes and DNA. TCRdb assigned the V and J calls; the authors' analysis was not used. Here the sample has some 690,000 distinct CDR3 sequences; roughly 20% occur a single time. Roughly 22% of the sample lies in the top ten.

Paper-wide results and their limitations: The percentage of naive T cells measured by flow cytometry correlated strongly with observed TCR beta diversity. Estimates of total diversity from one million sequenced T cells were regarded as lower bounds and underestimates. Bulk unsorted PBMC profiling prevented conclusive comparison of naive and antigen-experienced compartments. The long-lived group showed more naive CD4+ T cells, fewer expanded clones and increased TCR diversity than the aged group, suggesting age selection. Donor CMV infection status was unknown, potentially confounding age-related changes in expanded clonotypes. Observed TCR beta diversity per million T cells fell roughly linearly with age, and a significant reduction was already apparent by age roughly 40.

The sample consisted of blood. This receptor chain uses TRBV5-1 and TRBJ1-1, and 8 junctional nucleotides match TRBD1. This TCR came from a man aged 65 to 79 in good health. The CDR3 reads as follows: CASSKTGDANTEAFF. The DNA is TGCGCCAGCAGCAAGACAGGGGACGCGAACACTGAAGCTTTCTTT.